The 17 T cell receptor beta chains presented below share a single source sample, sequenced in a study of early T cells in non-severe SARS-CoV-2 infection. TCRdb reprocessed the 5' RACE reads via MiXCR and lists one record per CDR3 protein. The sample lists nearly 30,000 distinct CDR3 sequences; 5.7% were seen once. The source material was whole blood. These receptors originate from an adult who was a healthcare worker with PCR-confirmed SARS-CoV-2 infection or an uninfected control (not recorded which).

This clonotype occurred many times. The V gene is TRBV28, the J gene TRBJ2-7; the D is unclear. CDR1 and CDR2 from the germline V gene are MDHEN and SYDVKM. Trimming removed 2 bases from V and 9 bases from J, with 11 bases in between. The CDR3 has 12 residues. This CDR3 is CASSLTQSGQYF. The CDR3 DNA sequence: TGTGCCAGCAGTTTAACCCAATCCGGGCAGTACTTC.

The rearrangement joins TRBV20-1 to TRBJ2-7, with TRBD2 matching 11 bases. The junction had 5 bases not matched to a gene; V was cut back by 5 bases and J by 5 bases. The CDR3 has 13 amino acids. Germline values: CDR1 DFQATT, CDR2 SNEGSKA (reference sequence). The CDR3 loop reads CSAASGGFDEQYF. In DNA form, the CDR3 reads TGCAGTGCTGCTAGCGGGGGGTTCGACGAGCAGTACTTC.

This clonotype was seen many times. V gene TRBV28 combines with J gene TRBJ2-7; D possibly corresponds to TRBD1 (5 bases). This CDR3 has 14 amino acids. V was trimmed by 5 bases and J by 1 base, leaving 12 bases between them. Germline V gives CDR1 MDHEN, CDR2 SYDVKM. The CDR3, as DNA: TGTGCCAGCAGTCCCGCAGGGCTTTCCTACGAGCAGTACTTC. Its protein product is CASSPAGLSYEQYF.

This clonotype has just a few counts. The chain has TRBV5-1 and TRBJ1-2; 8 bases line up with TRBD1. The germline V gene has CDR1 SGHRS and CDR2 YFSETQ. The V segment lost 1 base and the J segment 8 bases; nucleotides outside the gene matches: 10. The CDR3 is 15 residues long. The CDR3: CASSLRGDRTGGYTF. Here the CDR3 DNA reads TGCGCCAGCAGCTTGAGAGGGGACAGGACGGGAGGCTACACCTTC.

This clonotype has ten or more counts. The chain couples TRBV6-4 to TRBJ2-1; D not certain. Trimming removed 3 bases from V and 6 bases from J, with 9 bases in between. The germline gives CDR1 MRHNA, CDR2 SNTAGT. The CDR3 consists of 13 residues. The CDR3 sequence: CASSETPTNEQFF. In DNA, the CDR3 is TGTGCCAGCAGTGAGACGCCGACCAATGAGCAGTTCTTC.

Relative to its sample, this clonotype is medium-sized. This chain connects TRBV12-3 or TRBV12-4 to TRBJ2-5, with D uncertain. The V gene lost 5 bases and the J gene lost 1 base, with 5 bases spanning the gap. This CDR3 has 12 residues. CDR3 sequence reads: CASSPLQETQYF. In DNA form, the CDR3 reads TGTGCCAGCAGTCCACTCCAAGAGACCCAGTACTTC.

The genes are TRBV6-5 and TRBJ2-7, with a weak D call TRBD2 (5 bases). This CDR3 region has 14 residues. The ends were cut back, 4 bases at V and 4 bases at J, with 14 bases in the middle. Germline CDR1 is MNHEY and CDR2 is SVGAGI. This CDR3 is CASSWTLIGYEQYF. The CDR3 bases are TGTGCCAGCAGTTGGACTTTGATTGGATACGAGCAGTACTTC.

This clonotype occurred many times. This rearrangement joins TRBV3-1 to TRBJ2-4; 13 positions match TRBD2. V trimming: 5 bases; J trimming: 0 bases; junction bases outside the gene matches: 13. The germline CDR1 and CDR2 sequences are LGHDT and YNNKEL (reference sequence). This CDR3 region has 20 residues. This chain's CDR3 is CASSVRLGLAGVTAKNIQYF. CDR3 sequence (DNA): TGTGCCAGCAGCGTCCGACTAGGACTAGCGGGGGTGACAGCCAAAAACATTCAGTACTTC.

This clonotype was counted a few times. The chain couples TRBV20-1 to TRBJ2-7; 8 nucleotides match TRBD2. This CDR3 has 15 amino acids. V lost 3 bases, J lost 3 bases, and 10 bases stayed unmatched. CDR1 is DFQATT and CDR2 is SNEGSKA in the germline V gene (reference sequence). The DNA for the CDR3 is TGCAGTGCTAGTTCCCAGCGGGGGACGGACTACGAGCAGTACTTC. Translation gives CSASSQRGTDYEQYF.

This clonotype was seen at least ten times. The chain couples TRBV7-6 to TRBJ2-5; possibly TRBD1 or TRBD2 for D (6 bases each). Germline values: CDR1 SGHVS, CDR2 FNYEAQ. The CDR3 is 14 amino acids. The ends were cut back, 6 bases at V and 5 bases at J, with 16 bases in the middle. The DNA of the CDR3 is TGTGCCAGCAGTTCGGGGGCAGGACTGGAGACCCAGTACTTC. This translates into CASSSGAGLETQYF.

The sample holds many counts of this clonotype. This chain links TRBV27 with TRBJ2-7; perhaps TRBD1 as D (6 bases). The CDR3 extends over 11 amino acids. Per the germline V gene, CDR1 is MNHEY and CDR2 is SMNVEV (reference sequence). The V and J ends lost 6 bases and 6 bases respectively, with 9 bases between them. CDR3 DNA sequence: TGTGCCAGCAGCACAGGGTTCGAGCAGTACTTC. Its translation is CASSTGFEQYF.

This clonotype was seen only a few times. J is TRBJ2-1 and V is TRBV24-1; 7 positions agree with TRBD2. Germline V CDR1 and CDR2: KGHDR, SFDVKD. The V gene end was trimmed by 4 bases and the J gene end by 7 bases; junction bases not matched to a gene: 6. This CDR3 is 14 amino acids long. CDR3 DNA: TGTGCCACCAGTGAGTCGGGGGGTCGTAATGAGCAGTTCTTC. Its protein is CATSESGGRNEQFF.

This clonotype was picked up a small number of times. The chain is built from TRBV7-9 and TRBJ2-1, with TRBD2 matching 8 bases. V lost 5 bases and J lost 5; bases outside the gene matches: 8. Germline-derived CDR1 and CDR2 are SEHNR and FQNEAQ (reference sequence). This CDR3 contains 15 residues. DNA of the CDR3: TGTGCCAGCAGCCCTCCCGGGGGGGCTGACAATGAGCAGTTCTTC. Its protein product is CASSPPGGADNEQFF. Complete variable domain (other parts from reference TRBV7-9 and TRBJ2-1): DTGVSQNPRHKITKRGQNVTFRCDPISEHNRLYWYRQTLGQGPEFLTYFQNEAQLEKSRLLSDRFSAERPKGSFSTLEIQRTEQGDSAMYLCASSPPGGADNEQFFGPGTRLTVL.

The J gene is TRBJ1-4, the V gene TRBV15, with D unresolved. V was trimmed by 0 bases and J by 0 bases, leaving 11 bases between them. CDR3 length: 17 residues. Per germline, CDR1 LNHNV and CDR2 YYDKDF (reference sequence). CDR3 coding DNA: TGTGCCACCAGCAGAGATAAGGCGATATCAACTAATGAAAAACTGTTTTTT. Protein: CATSRDKAISTNEKLFF.

The chain couples TRBV4-3 to TRBJ1-6; possibly TRBD1 for D (5 bases). Germline V CDR1 and CDR2: LGHNA, YSLEER. V was cut by 4 bases and J by 7 bases, with 17 bases left in between. The CDR3 extends over 16 amino acids. CDR3 loop: CASSRLTGEGNSPLHF. The CDR3 DNA is TGCGCCAGCAGCCGTTTGACGGGGGAAGGGAATTCACCCCTCCACTTT.

This clonotype was observed a few times. The chain uses TRBV10-2 and TRBJ2-3, with D uncertain. The CDR3 has 14 amino acids. The germline V gene has CDR1 WSHSY and CDR2 SAAADI. V was trimmed by 3 bases and J by 2 bases, leaving 9 bases between them. Here the CDR3 DNA reads TGCGCCAGCAGTGATCGACCGGACACAGATACGCAGTATTTT. Its protein is CASSDRPDTDTQYF.

This clonotype has at least ten counts. This chain uses TRBV11-2 with TRBJ2-3; D is tentatively TRBD1 or TRBD2 (5 bases each). This CDR3 is built from 14 residues. V lost 5 bases to trimming and J lost 5 bases, with 14 bases between them. In germline, CDR1 is SGHAT, CDR2 FQNNGV. The CDR3 protein is CASSARRGEDTQYF. Written as DNA, the CDR3 is TGTGCCAGCAGCGCCCGGCGAGGGGAAGATACGCAGTATTTT.